This T cell receptor beta chain was recovered during a study of blood T cell repertoires in COVID-19. With 8 bases clipped from V and 4 bases from J, the junction kept 11 bases outside the gene matches. The length of the CDR3 is 15 residues. CDR1 and CDR2 (germline): SEHNR, FQNEAQ (reference sequence). Libraries were prepared by immunoSEQ multiplex PCR; TCRdb keeps only in-frame clonotypes and omits some of them. The sample lists around 94,000 clones, about 80% occurring once. This chain links TRBV7-9 with TRBJ2-7; 10 nucleotides line up with TRBD2. Material: peripheral blood. This TCR came from a human donor in a cohort sampled during active COVID-19. The CDR3 DNA reads TGTGCCAGCGACCCTAGCGGGGGCCCTACGTACGAGCAGTACTTC. As protein: CASDPSGGPTYEQYF. Complete variable domain (other parts from reference TRBV7-9 and TRBJ2-7): DTGVSQNPRHKITKRGQNVTFRCDPISEHNRLYWYRQTLGQGPEFLTYFQNEAQLEKSRLLSDRFSAERPKGSFSTLEIQRTEQGDSAMYLCASDPSGGPTYEQYFGPGTRLTVT.